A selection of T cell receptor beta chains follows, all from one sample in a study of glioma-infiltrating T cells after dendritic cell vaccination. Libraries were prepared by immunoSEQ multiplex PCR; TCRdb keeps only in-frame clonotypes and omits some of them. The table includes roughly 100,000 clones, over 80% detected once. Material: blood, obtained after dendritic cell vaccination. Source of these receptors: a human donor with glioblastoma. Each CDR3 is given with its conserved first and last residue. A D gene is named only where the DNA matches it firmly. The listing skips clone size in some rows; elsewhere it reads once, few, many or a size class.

CDR3 DNA: TGTGCCAGCAGCTTGGGACAGGGCCATGGCTACACCTTC
CDR3 protein: CASSLGQGHGYTF
J gene: TRBJ1-2
D gene: TRBD1
clone size: -
V gene: TRBV7-2

CDR3 DNA: TGTGCCAGTAGTTTCCCGACAGGGGGCGCGACTGAAGCTTTCTTT
CDR3 protein: CASSFPTGGATEAFF
J gene: TRBJ1-1
D gene: TRBD1
clone size: once
V gene: TRBV19

CDR3 DNA: TGTGCCAGCAGCTTAAAGGGGGCCAACTCTGGAAACACCATATATTTT
CDR3 protein: CASSLKGANSGNTIYF
J gene: TRBJ1-3
D gene: TRBD1
clone size: -
V gene: TRBV7-2

CDR3 DNA: TGTGCCAGCAGCGCGGGGGGACAGGGGAACTACGAGCAGTACTTC
CDR3 protein: CASSAGGQGNYEQYF
J gene: TRBJ2-7
D gene: TRBD1
clone size: -
V gene: TRBV9

CDR3 DNA: TGTGCCAGCAGGGCGGGACAGGGCAATCAGCCCCAGCATTTT
CDR3 protein: CASRAGQGNQPQHF
J gene: TRBJ1-5
D gene: TRBD1
clone size: -
V gene: TRBV6-6

CDR3 DNA: TGTGCCAGCAGCCCCATGAGATCGCGGGACACTGAAGCTTTCTTT
CDR3 protein: CASSPMRSRDTEAFF
J gene: TRBJ1-1
D gene: -
clone size: -
V gene: TRBV7-9

CDR3 DNA: TGTGCCAGCAGCTTATCAGCTTCGGGGGGATCATACGAGCAGTACTTC
CDR3 protein: CASSLSASGGSYEQYF
J gene: TRBJ2-7
D gene: TRBD2
clone size: -
V gene: TRBV7-8

CDR3 DNA: TGTGCCAGCAGTGGACAGGGTGGTAATTCACCCCTCCACTTT
CDR3 protein: CASSGQGGNSPLHF
J gene: TRBJ1-6
D gene: TRBD1
clone size: -
V gene: TRBV6-1

CDR3 DNA: TGCGCCAGCAGCTTGGACAGCTTAAACATTCAGTACTTC
CDR3 protein: CASSLDSLNIQYF
J gene: TRBJ2-4
D gene: -
clone size: once
V gene: TRBV5-1

CDR3 DNA: TGTGCCAGTAGTCCCCTGGACAGTAACACCGGGGAGCTGTTTTTT
CDR3 protein: CASSPLDSNTGELFF
J gene: TRBJ2-2
D gene: -
clone size: -
V gene: TRBV19

CDR3 DNA: TGCAGCGTATGGAGCCTTGGTCAGCCCCAGCATTTT
CDR3 protein: CSVWSLGQPQHF
J gene: TRBJ1-5
D gene: -
clone size: few
V gene: TRBV29-1

CDR3 DNA: TGTGCCAGCAGCGTAAAGGGGCAGGGAAACACCATATATTTT
CDR3 protein: CASSVKGQGNTIYF
J gene: TRBJ1-3
D gene: -
clone size: -
V gene: TRBV9

CDR3 DNA: TGTGCCAGCAGCGAAGGGACAGCCATGAACACTGAAGCTTTCTTT
CDR3 protein: CASSEGTAMNTEAFF
J gene: TRBJ1-1
D gene: TRBD1
clone size: -
V gene: TRBV5-4

CDR3 DNA: TGTGCCAGTGGAAAGGGGCGATCGAACACTGAAGCTTTCTTT
CDR3 protein: CASGKGRSNTEAFF
J gene: TRBJ1-1
D gene: -
clone size: -
V gene: TRBV18

CDR3 DNA: TGTGCCAGCAGCTCGGGGGGAATTGATGAGCAGTTCTTC
CDR3 protein: CASSSGGIDEQFF
J gene: TRBJ2-1
D gene: TRBD2
clone size: -
V gene: TRBV7-3

CDR3 DNA: TGTGCCAGCAGCCCCCCCGGTAGCGGGGGGGCAGAGACCCAGTACTTC
CDR3 protein: CASSPPGSGGAETQYF
J gene: TRBJ2-5
D gene: TRBD2
clone size: -
V gene: TRBV7-6

CDR3 DNA: TGTGCCAGCACCGCACCTGGCGGGGCGCCCCAGCCCCAGCATTTT
CDR3 protein: CASTAPGGAPQPQHF
J gene: TRBJ1-5
D gene: -
clone size: -
V gene: TRBV2

CDR3 DNA: TGTGCCAGCACTGACATAGGGCCCGGAGGGACCCAGTACTTC
CDR3 protein: CASTDIGPGGTQYF
J gene: TRBJ2-5
D gene: -
clone size: -
V gene: TRBV5-8

CDR3 DNA: TGTGCCAGCAGTAGCAAGACAGGGAGCTCCTACAATGAGCAGTTCTTC
CDR3 protein: CASSSKTGSSYNEQFF
J gene: TRBJ2-1
D gene: TRBD1
clone size: -
V gene: TRBV2

CDR3 DNA: TGCGCCAGCAGCCAAGGACGGCAGCGGGGGGGCACCCAGTACTTC
CDR3 protein: CASSQGRQRGGTQYF
J gene: TRBJ2-5
D gene: TRBD2
clone size: -
V gene: TRBV4-1

CDR3 DNA: TGTGCCAGCAGTGAAGTTGCCAGGGAGAACACTGAAGCTTTCTTT
CDR3 protein: CASSEVARENTEAFF
J gene: TRBJ1-1
D gene: -
clone size: -
V gene: TRBV6-1

CDR3 DNA: TGTGCCAGCAGCTTGAGTCCGGGACAGGGGAACACTGAAGCTTTCTTT
CDR3 protein: CASSLSPGQGNTEAFF
J gene: TRBJ1-1
D gene: TRBD1
clone size: -
V gene: TRBV5-4

CDR3 DNA: TGTGCCAGCAAGCCCGGGACAGGGGTTATAAACATTCAGTACTTC
CDR3 protein: CASKPGTGVINIQYF
J gene: TRBJ2-4
D gene: TRBD1
clone size: -
V gene: TRBV6-5

CDR3 DNA: TGTGCCAGCAGCCCTAGGCAGAGCTACAATGAGCAGTTCTTC
CDR3 protein: CASSPRQSYNEQFF
J gene: TRBJ2-1
D gene: -
clone size: -
V gene: TRBV11-1

CDR3 DNA: TGTGCCAGCAGCTTACGGTCGTACCAAGAGACCCAGTACTTC
CDR3 protein: CASSLRSYQETQYF
J gene: TRBJ2-5
D gene: -
clone size: -
V gene: TRBV11-1

CDR3 DNA: TGTGCCAGCAGTTTATCGAGCGGGGGATCGGCAAATGAGCAGTTCTTC
CDR3 protein: CASSLSSGGSANEQFF
J gene: TRBJ2-1
D gene: TRBD2
clone size: -
V gene: TRBV27

CDR3 DNA: TGTGCCAGCAGCTTAGAAGGGGGTATAATTGAAGCTTTCTTT
CDR3 protein: CASSLEGGIIEAFF
J gene: TRBJ1-1
D gene: -
clone size: -
V gene: TRBV7-9

CDR3 DNA: TGTGCCAGCAGCCAGCCGGGGGGGGGTGTGTACGAGCAGTACTTC
CDR3 protein: CASSQPGGGVYEQYF
J gene: TRBJ2-7
D gene: TRBD2
clone size: -
V gene: TRBV14

CDR3 DNA: TGTGCCAGCAGCTTAAACAGGGAGAGTGAAAAACTGTTTTTT
CDR3 protein: CASSLNRESEKLFF
J gene: TRBJ1-4
D gene: -
clone size: -
V gene: TRBV7-2

CDR3 DNA: TGTGCCAGCAGCCCTATCATATTCCACACCGGGGAGCTGTTTTTT
CDR3 protein: CASSPIIFHTGELFF
J gene: TRBJ2-2
D gene: -
clone size: -
V gene: TRBV7-2

CDR3 DNA: TGTGCCAGCAGCCCCCAGGGTGACTCTTACAATGAGCAGTTCTTC
CDR3 protein: CASSPQGDSYNEQFF
J gene: TRBJ2-1
D gene: -
clone size: -
V gene: TRBV6-4

CDR3 DNA: TGTGCCACTCCCCGGGACACTCATCAGCCCCAGCATTTT
CDR3 protein: CATPRDTHQPQHF
J gene: TRBJ1-5
D gene: -
clone size: -
V gene: TRBV7-9

CDR3 DNA: TGTGCCTGGGAAACCGGGACAGGGGGCACTGAAGCTTTCTTT
CDR3 protein: CAWETGTGGTEAFF
J gene: TRBJ1-1
D gene: TRBD1
clone size: -
V gene: TRBV30

CDR3 DNA: TGTGCCAGCAGACCGGGACAGGGACCTTACGAGCAGTACTTC
CDR3 protein: CASRPGQGPYEQYF
J gene: TRBJ2-7
D gene: TRBD1
clone size: once
V gene: TRBV27

CDR3 DNA: TGCGCCAGCAGCTCTCTATACAGGGATTACGAGCAGTACTTC
CDR3 protein: CASSSLYRDYEQYF
J gene: TRBJ2-7
D gene: -
clone size: -
V gene: TRBV5-1

CDR3 DNA: TGTGCCAGTACCACTGCAGGGCGGGGGGCCTCCACAGATACGCAGTATTTT
CDR3 protein: CASTTAGRGASTDTQYF
J gene: TRBJ2-3
D gene: TRBD2
clone size: -
V gene: TRBV19

CDR3 DNA: TGTGCCAGCTCAACGACAGGAGCCTACTATGGCTACACCTTC
CDR3 protein: CASSTTGAYYGYTF
J gene: TRBJ1-2
D gene: -
clone size: -
V gene: TRBV18

CDR3 DNA: TGTGCCAGCAGTGACTCGTCGGTCTCGGCTGAAGCTTTCTTT
CDR3 protein: CASSDSSVSAEAFF
J gene: TRBJ1-1
D gene: -
clone size: many
V gene: TRBV6-4

CDR3 DNA: TGTGCCAGCAGTCAACAGTGGAACACTGAAGCTTTCTTT
CDR3 protein: CASSQQWNTEAFF
J gene: TRBJ1-1
D gene: -
clone size: -
V gene: TRBV27

CDR3 DNA: TGTGCCACCAGCAGAGAGGCCCGGGGGTGGGCCGGGGAGCTGTTTTTT
CDR3 protein: CATSREARGWAGELFF
J gene: TRBJ2-2
D gene: -
clone size: -
V gene: TRBV15

CDR3 DNA: TGTGCCAGCAGTTCCATAGCGGGGTTGACAGATACGCAGTATTTT
CDR3 protein: CASSSIAGLTDTQYF
J gene: TRBJ2-3
D gene: TRBD2
clone size: -
V gene: TRBV6-1

CDR3 DNA: TGCGCCAGCAGCGAGACAGGGAACAATGAGCAGTTCTTC
CDR3 protein: CASSETGNNEQFF
J gene: TRBJ2-1
D gene: TRBD1
clone size: -
V gene: TRBV4-1

CDR3 DNA: TGTGCCAGCAGTTATACTGTTGGGCAGGGTAGCGGCTACACCTTC
CDR3 protein: CASSYTVGQGSGYTF
J gene: TRBJ1-2
D gene: -
clone size: once
V gene: TRBV6-5

CDR3 DNA: TGTGCCAGCAGCTTGTCGAAGACAGGGAACTATGGCTACACCTTC
CDR3 protein: CASSLSKTGNYGYTF
J gene: TRBJ1-2
D gene: TRBD1
clone size: -
V gene: TRBV5-4

CDR3 DNA: TGCGCCAGCAGCTTGGCTCAGGTCGGCTACACCTTC
CDR3 protein: CASSLAQVGYTF
J gene: TRBJ1-2
D gene: -
clone size: -
V gene: TRBV5-1

CDR3 DNA: TGTGCCAGCAGTAGGGGCCTCACTGAAGCTTTCTTT
CDR3 protein: CASSRGLTEAFF
J gene: TRBJ1-1
D gene: -
clone size: -
V gene: TRBV6-6

CDR3 DNA: TGCAGCGTTGAACGGGACTGGGTAGGATATGGCTACACCTTC
CDR3 protein: CSVERDWVGYGYTF
J gene: TRBJ1-2
D gene: -
clone size: -
V gene: TRBV29-1

CDR3 DNA: TGCGCCAGCAGCCAGGCGGTCACAGGGAACACCGGGGAGCTGTTTTTT
CDR3 protein: CASSQAVTGNTGELFF
J gene: TRBJ2-2
D gene: -
clone size: -
V gene: TRBV4-3

CDR3 DNA: TGTGCCAGCAGCCACGAACGTACAGGGGTTGGGGGCACCGGGGAGCTGTTTTTT
CDR3 protein: CASSHERTGVGGTGELFF
J gene: TRBJ2-2
D gene: TRBD1
clone size: -
V gene: TRBV5-4

CDR3 DNA: TGTGCCAGCAGACCGGGAAATTCACCCCTCCACTTT
CDR3 protein: CASRPGNSPLHF
J gene: TRBJ1-6
D gene: -
clone size: -
V gene: TRBV6-5